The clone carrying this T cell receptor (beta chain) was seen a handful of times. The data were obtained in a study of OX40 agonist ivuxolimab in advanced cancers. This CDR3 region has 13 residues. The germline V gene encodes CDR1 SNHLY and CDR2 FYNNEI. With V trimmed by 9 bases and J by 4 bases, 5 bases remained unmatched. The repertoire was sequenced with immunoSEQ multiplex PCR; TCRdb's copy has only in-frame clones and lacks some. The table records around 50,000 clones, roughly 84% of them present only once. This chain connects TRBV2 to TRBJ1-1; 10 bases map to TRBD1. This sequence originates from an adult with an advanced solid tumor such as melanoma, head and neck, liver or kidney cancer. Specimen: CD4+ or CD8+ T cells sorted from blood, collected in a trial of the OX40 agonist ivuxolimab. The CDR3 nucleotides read TGTGCCAGTACCCGGGACAGGGGCACTGAAGCTTTCTTT. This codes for CASTRDRGTEAFF.